The sequence of this T cell receptor (beta chain) was determined in a study of cytomegalovirus exposure and HLA in healthy donors. Study-wide results and caveats: It was shown in a later analysis that HLA-associated TCR beta chains were more clonally expanded than other, equally common chains. A prior analysis recorded that most TCR beta V segments were productive about 90% or about 30% of the time.

The PCR had 60 Vbeta and 13 Jbeta primers. Libraries were prepared by immunoSEQ multiplex PCR; TCRdb keeps only in-frame clonotypes and omits some of them. The data contain more than 95,000 clones, approximately 82% of them seen just once; the ten biggest clones take up over 8%. It was healthy bone marrow donors who served as donors. Donors had nominal health at sampling but likely had unrecorded immune exposures. Worth noting for this clone: Its matching antigen is unknown.

The CDR3 has 14 amino acids. Per the germline V gene, CDR1 is SGHTA and CDR2 is FQGNSA. V lost 5 bases to trimming and J lost 6 bases; unmatched junction nucleotides: 5. Sequencing was carried out using PBMCs. The source of this sequence is a man between 40 and 49 years old in good health and CMV-seropositive. The genes are TRBV7-2 and TRBJ2-3; 10 bases match TRBD1. Written as DNA, the CDR3 is TGTGCCAGCAGCCCCGACAGGGGGCTGGATACGCAGTATTTT. Amino acids: CASSPDRGLDTQYF.